The T cell receptor (beta chain) under discussion was sequenced for a study of T cell responses to AZD1222 COVID-19 vaccine. Notes on the study in general: Unmutated variant regions are reportedly targeted by nearly half of spike-specific TCRs.

Of note for this clone: No antigen is known for it.

TCRdb's copy holds only in-frame clones and misses some; the assay was immunoSEQ multiplex PCR. The data contain 130,000 to 150,000 clones, around 88% of them seen just once; the ten biggest clones take up approximately 15%. The V gene's germline CDR1 is KGHSH and CDR2 LQKENI. The CDR3 contains 13 residues. V lost 2 bases and J lost 7, with 12 bases in between. This receptor was obtained from an adult in good health. The sample here was peripheral blood, taken on day 0 of AZD1222 vaccination. This chain joins TRBV18 and TRBJ2-7, with no clear D. CDR3 coding DNA: TGTGCCAGCTCACCAGGTCTCGGAGAGGAGCAGTACTTC. Its protein product is CASSPGLGEEQYF.